Below are 10 T cell receptor beta chains sequenced from a single sample in a study of T-cell memory formation after mild COVID-19. Via MiXCR, TCRdb re-called the 5' RACE reads, giving one row per CDR3 protein. Among about 270,000 distinct CDR3 sequences listed, about 17% were seen once. Sequencing was carried out using PBMCs or a T cell subset sorted from them (not recorded which). Receptors originate from a man younger than 35 who had mild COVID-19 (a few samples of this study predate the infection). Cell type and time point are not known.

This clonotype was seen a few times. V gene TRBV20-1 combines with J gene TRBJ1-1; D uncertain. The CDR3 spans 9 residues. Germline loops: CDR1 DFQATT, CDR2 SNEGSKA (reference sequence). V lost 2 bases to trimming and J lost 5 bases, with 0 bases between them. DNA for the CDR3: TGCAGTGCTAGAACTGAAGCTTTCTTT. It specifies CSARTEAFF.

The sample holds a few counts of this clonotype. This sequence joins TRBV5-4 and TRBJ1-2; 10 bases match TRBD1. After removal of 3 bases from V and 6 bases from J, the junction contained 11 bases not matched to a gene. This CDR3 is 16 amino acids long. CDR1 and CDR2 from the germline V gene are SGHNT and YYREEE (reference sequence). CDR3 DNA: TGTGCCAGCAGCTCCGGGACAGGGGCAATCTGGGATGGCTACACCTTC. Translation: CASSSGTGAIWDGYTF.

The rearrangement uses TRBV2 and TRBJ2-7, with D tentatively TRBD2 (6 bases). This CDR3 comprises 13 residues. V gave up 8 bases and J gave up 5 bases, with 16 bases separating them. CDR1 SNHLY and CDR2 FYNNEI come from the germline V gene. The CDR3 reads CASSTYGGNEQYV. The CDR3 coding sequence is TGTGCCAGCTCTACCTACGGGGGAAACGAGCAGTACGTC.

This clonotype was recorded a few times. The rearrangement joins TRBV2 to TRBJ2-5; D is unresolved. This CDR3 is 12 amino acids long. In germline, CDR1 is SNHLY, CDR2 FYNNEI. The V end lost 6 bases, the J end lost 4 bases, and 9 bases lay between the germline ends. Here the CDR3 reads CASRGSPETQYF. The CDR3 DNA is TGTGCCAGCAGGGGGTCCCCAGAGACCCAGTACTTC. Filled out from reference TRBV2 and TRBJ2-5, the complete variable domain reads EPEVTQTPSHQVTQMGQEVILRCVPISNHLYFYWYRQILGQKVEFLVSFYNNEISEKSEIFDDQFSVERPDGSNFTLKIRSTKLEDSAMYFCASRGSPETQYFGPGTRLLVL.

This clonotype turned up a few times. This rearrangement joins TRBV7-2 to TRBJ2-7, with D perhaps assigned TRBD1 or TRBD2 (5 bases each). Germline values: CDR1 SGHTA, CDR2 FQGNSA. With 1 base removed from V and 3 bases from J, the gap between germline ends came to 10 bases. The CDR3 contains 14 residues. The CDR3 bases are TGTGCCAGCAGCTTAGGGGGACGGGTCTACGAGCAGTACTTC. As protein: CASSLGGRVYEQYF.

The J gene is TRBJ2-7, the V gene TRBV18, with D hard to call. The germline V and J ends were trimmed by 2 bases and 1 base, with 15 bases remaining between them. In germline, CDR1 is KGHSH, CDR2 LQKENI. The CDR3 is 16 residues long. DNA for the CDR3: TGTGCCAGCTCACCATTCGTCGCGGCAGGATCCTACGAGCAGTACTTC. This codes for CASSPFVAAGSYEQYF.

There are a few counts of this clonotype. V usage is TRBV9 and J usage is TRBJ2-7; D is uncertain. V lost 0 bases and J 4 bases, leaving 17 bases between the germline ends. Germline assignment: CDR1 SGDLS and CDR2 YYNGEE. The CDR3 length is 16 residues. The CDR3 region has the DNA TGTGCCAGCAGCGTAGTAAGGTCCAACCAAGGGTACGAGCAGTACGTC. Its protein product is CASSVVRSNQGYEQYV.

This clonotype was seen at least ten times. The chain employs TRBV5-1 and TRBJ1-4; 7 bases fit TRBD1. V was pared by 6 bases and J by 5 bases, with 4 bases of the junction left unmatched. The germline gives CDR1 SGHRS, CDR2 YFSETQ. The CDR3 sequence is 13 residues long. The CDR3 nucleotides read TGCGCCAGCACGACAGGGAAGAATGAAAAACTGTTTTTT. Residues: CASTTGKNEKLFF.

The chain carries TRBV7-2 and TRBJ1-1, with TRBD1 matching 7 bases. The length of the CDR3 is 14 residues. Germline assignment: CDR1 SGHTA and CDR2 FQGNSA. Losses at the gene ends were 4 bases for V and 3 bases for J; bases not matched to a gene: 5. As DNA, the CDR3 is TGTGCCAGCAGCTACGGGGACAGAGACACTGAAGCTTTCTTT. It codes for CASSYGDRDTEAFF.

This clonotype was observed a few times. The chain is built from TRBV5-1 and TRBJ2-7, with 9 bases fitting TRBD2. This CDR3 is built from 15 residues. Germline trimming cut 4 bases from V and 5 bases from J; bases unmatched to any gene: 10. CDR1 is SGHRS and CDR2 is YFSETQ in the germline V gene. The CDR3 loop is CASSLTGTSKDEQYF. CDR3 DNA sequence: TGCGCCAGCAGCCTCACCGGGACTAGCAAGGACGAGCAGTACTTC.